Presented here are 12 T cell receptor beta chains from one specimen sequenced in a study of cytomegalovirus exposure and HLA in healthy donors. The primer mix had 60 Vbeta and 13 Jbeta primers. Clones were sequenced by immunoSEQ multiplex PCR, and TCRdb holds only the in-frame ones, with some missing. Here the sample spans roughly 200,000 clones, roughly 8.7% being singletons. Sequenced sample: PBMCs. All receptors come from a woman in her twenties or thirties in good health and CMV-seropositive.

V usage is TRBV6-5 and J usage is TRBJ2-3; D not certain. Trimming took 7 bases from V and 4 from J, leaving 12 bases between them. The V gene's germline CDR1 is MNHEY and CDR2 SVGAGI. The CDR3 is 13 residues long. CDR3 region: CASIGTGADTQYF. The CDR3 DNA reads as TGTGCCAGCATAGGTACGGGTGCAGATACGCAGTATTTT.

The sample holds a few counts of this clone. The rearrangement links TRBV7-8 to TRBJ2-5, with 7 bases matching TRBD2. Germline CDR1 is SGHVS and CDR2 is FQNEAQ. The CDR3 has 16 amino acids. The trim removed 5 bases at V and 4 bases at J, leaving 13 bases unmatched. The CDR3 sequence is CASSVLTGREIETQYF. The CDR3 coding sequence is TGTGCCAGCAGCGTACTCACGGGGCGGGAGATAGAGACCCAGTACTTC.

This clone was counted a few times. The conserved closing phenylalanine or tryptophan is absent in this CDR3, likely reflecting a read error. The chain carries TRBV19 and TRBJ1-5, with TRBD1 as a possible D gene (6 bases). V was pared by 3 bases and J by 4 bases, with 7 bases between. CDR1 LNHDA and CDR2 SQIVND come from the germline V gene (reference sequence). CDR3 length: 13 residues. The CDR3 DNA follows: TGTGCCAGTAGTATCAGGGGTAATCAGCCCCAGCATGTT. Amino acid sequence: CASSIRGNQPQHV.

This clone was counted a few times. The CDR3 coding sequence is TGCGCCAGCAGTGAGAATCCAGGGGCCTTACTCACCGGGGAGCTGTTTTTT. This gives the protein CASSENPGALLTGELFF. The chain combines TRBV10-1 with TRBJ2-2; the D gene is possibly TRBD1 (6 bases). The ends were cut back, 2 bases at V and 4 bases at J, with 17 bases in the middle. This CDR3 contains 17 residues. Germline lookup yields CDR1 WNHNN and CDR2 SYGVQD (reference sequence).

The V gene is TRBV6-5, the J gene TRBJ2-7, with TRBD2 identical over 8 bases. This CDR3 has 15 amino acids. The V and J ends lost 0 bases and 1 base, in that order; junction bases with no gene match: 2. Germline values: CDR1 MNHEY, CDR2 SVGAGI. This chain's CDR3 is CASSYSPGGSYEQYF. The DNA of the CDR3 is TGTGCCAGCAGTTACTCGCCGGGGGGGTCCTACGAGCAGTACTTC.

The chain joins TRBV5-1 to TRBJ2-7; D gene unclear. The CDR3 extends over 13 amino acids. CDR1 is SGHRS, CDR2 YFSETQ, per germline. Between the trimmed V and J ends, which lost 1 base and 5 bases, there was a span of 10 bases. The CDR3: CASSLFGLNEQYF. CDR3 sequence (DNA): TGCGCCAGCAGCTTGTTCGGTTTGAACGAGCAGTACTTC.

This clone occurred a few times. The chain couples TRBV5-5 to TRBJ2-3, with 10 bases fitting TRBD2. The CDR3 runs to 16 residues. Per germline, CDR1 SGHKS and CDR2 YYEKEE (reference sequence). Trimming cost V 2 bases and J 0 bases; bases outside gene matches: 3. The CDR3 DNA reads TGTGCCAGCAGCTTAAGCGGGAGGGGCAGCACAGATACGCAGTATTTT. Residues: CASSLSGRGSTDTQYF.

This chain connects TRBV7-2 to TRBJ1-2; perhaps TRBD1 as D (6 bases). This CDR3 has 13 amino acids. CDR1 SGHTA and CDR2 FQGNSA come from the germline V gene. Trimming stripped 5 bases from V and 3 bases from J, with 10 bases between. CDR3 loop: CASSNGQYYGYTF. The CDR3 DNA sequence: TGTGCCAGCAGCAACGGACAGTACTATGGCTACACCTTC.

This clone turned up a few times. The V and J genes are TRBV7-8 and TRBJ1-5; 7 bases are shared with TRBD1. Germline V gene sequence: CDR1 SGHVS, CDR2 FQNEAQ. The trim removed 1 base at V and 6 bases at J, leaving 0 bases unmatched. There are 13 residues in the CDR3. The CDR3 protein is CASSLGQGQPQHF. DNA of the CDR3: TGTGCCAGCAGCTTAGGACAGGGTCAGCCCCAGCATTTT.

The chain joins TRBV6-1 to TRBJ2-3, with 9 bases identical to TRBD1. The CDR3 contains 15 residues. CDR1 and CDR2 from the germline V gene are MNHNS and SASEGT. The ends lost 6 bases at V and 0 bases at J; junction bases unmatched: 4. DNA of the CDR3: TGTGCCAGCAGGACGGACAGGGGAAGCACAGATACGCAGTATTTT. It codes for CASRTDRGSTDTQYF.

The chain uses TRBV9 and TRBJ1-1, with D possibly matching TRBD1 (6 bases). Trimming shortened V by 0 bases and J by 4 bases, and 16 bases separated the two germline ends. CDR1 and CDR2 from the germline V gene are SGDLS and YYNGEE. The CDR3 extends over 16 amino acids. The CDR3 here is CASSVVGRTEVTEAFF. The CDR3 DNA follows: TGTGCCAGCAGCGTAGTAGGTCGGACAGAGGTCACTGAAGCTTTCTTT.

This clone has more than one count but fewer than ten. The chain couples TRBV19 to TRBJ2-7; D not resolved. V gave up 1 base and J gave up 2 bases, with 12 bases separating them. The CDR3 has 15 residues. The germline V gene has CDR1 LNHDA and CDR2 SQIVND (reference sequence). CDR3: CASSIAEARPYEQYF. The CDR3 bases are TGTGCCAGTAGTATAGCGGAAGCCAGGCCCTACGAGCAGTACTTC.